This T cell receptor beta chain was profiled in a study of T-cell memory formation after mild COVID-19 (dated by TCRdb to about 2021). For the study in its entirety: Most TCR sequence clusters were specific to one of the two donors. In a couple of donors, T-cell clones that expanded and contracted after mild COVID-19 were tracked by sequencing TCRalpha and TCRbeta repertoires over time. The cohort was made up of two young adult volunteers, one female and one male, who were previously healthy.

Sequenced using an Illumina NovaSeq 6000. cDNA libraries for TCRalpha and TCRbeta were prepared by 5'RACE using constant-segment primers, with sample barcodes and unique molecular identifiers added. Trizol reagent was used to extract RNA from every sample. Library amplification was performed in two PCR steps, and a second sample barcode and Illumina TruSeq adapters were introduced in the second step. The libraries were sequenced on an Illumina NovaSeq using 2 x 150 bp paired-end reads. The study's processing was this. With migec v1.2.7, reads were demultiplexed and then collapsed into UMI-guided consensus sequences. With mixcr v2.1.11, UMI consensuses were aligned to TRA and TRB V and J templates and assembled into clonotypes. A clonotype was counted as expanded or contracted only when both edgeR and NoisET called the clonotype significant, with the noise models trained on biological replicates. For edgeR calls, the thresholds were a false discovery rate-adjusted p below 0.01 and a log2 fold-change of 1. As an exploratory analysis of dynamics, PCA with hierarchical clustering was applied to max-normalized trajectories of the 1000 most abundant clonotypes. Separately sequenced CD4+ and CD8+ repertoires were used to assign the CD4 or CD8 phenotype of responding clones. TCRdb reran the public reads through fastp at Q25 and MiXCR, keeping productive beta chains. One record per CDR3 amino acid sequence lists the most common genes and DNA. The V and J calls reflect TCRdb's pipeline rather than the authors' work. For this sample the table gives about 340,000 distinct CDR3 sequences, of which 15% to 20% were detected only once. The ten largest account for 20% to 25% of the sample.

Study-wide conclusions, independent of this receptor: The study covered only a couple of mild cases, and larger cohorts including severe cases with pre-infection samples were considered necessary. Clones contracting from day 15 to 85 had balanced CD4/CD8 phenotypes, while a second wave expanding from day 15 to 37 was biased towards CD4+. Contracting CD4+ clones turned up mainly in the CM and EM memory subsets, whereas EMRA was where CD8+ clones were enriched. The detection of some responding clones in pre-infection memory suggests that pre-existing cross-reactive memory T cells joined the SARS-CoV-2 response. SARS-CoV-2 specificity of the second-wave clones peaking on day 37 was not confirmed.

Ficoll-Paque density gradient centrifugation was the method used to isolate PBMCs. In this sample, this clonotype turned up a few times. It has no known antigen specificity. Base quality data are lacking; no much larger clone is found one base away. The sequenced sample consisted of PBMCs or a T cell subset sorted from them (not recorded which). This TCR was recovered from a man between 18 and 35 years old who had mild COVID-19 (a few samples of this study predate the infection). The sample titles of this study are shuffled in the database, so cell type and time point are left out; the donor was told from shared clones.

The CDR3 has the sequence CASSDGGTGNDQPQHF. The DNA sequence is TGTGCCAGCAGTGACGGAGGGACAGGGAATGATCAGCCCCAGCATTTT. The sequence is built from TRBV6-4 and TRBJ1-5, and 9 junctional nucleotides match TRBD1. The V end gives up 2 bases and the J end 5 bases, leaving 7 bases in the junction not matched to a gene. The germline V gene encodes CDR1 MRHNA and CDR2 SNTAGT. The CDR3 holds 16 amino acids from the cysteine to the phenylalanine. Solely the CDR3 DNA is kept, with 48 bases framed from the first base.